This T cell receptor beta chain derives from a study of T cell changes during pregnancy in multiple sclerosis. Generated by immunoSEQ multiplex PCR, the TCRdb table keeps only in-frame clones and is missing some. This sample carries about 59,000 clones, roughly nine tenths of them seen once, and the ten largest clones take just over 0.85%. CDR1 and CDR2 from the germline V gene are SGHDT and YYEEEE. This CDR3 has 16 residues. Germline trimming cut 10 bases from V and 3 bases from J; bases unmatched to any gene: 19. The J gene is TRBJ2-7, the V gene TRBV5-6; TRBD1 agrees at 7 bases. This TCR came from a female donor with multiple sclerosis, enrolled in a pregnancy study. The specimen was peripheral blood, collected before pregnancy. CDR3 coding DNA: TGTGCCGGGGGCAAGGGCAGGGGGAAACTACGCTACGAGCAGTACTTC. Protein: CAGGKGRGKLRYEQYF.